This T cell receptor (beta chain) stems from a study of T cells after yellow fever vaccination. As for the study in general: Each low-cell-number fraction was prepared by means of SMART-Seq v4 Ultra Low Input. Study conclusions and caveats: In FACS-sorted repertoires, abundant clonotypes from the bulk population could appear as contaminants. At under 97% for CD4 and 70% to 90% for CD8, most primary-vaccination clones showed up again after the booster.

Universal primer sites and UMIs were introduced during 5'RACE template-switching synthesis of TCR cDNA. TCRdb processed the 5' RACE reads anew with MiXCR; each CDR3 protein has one entry. The table lists under 300,000 distinct CDR3 sequences, 6.9% of them singletons. A note on this clonotype: Antigen specificity is unknown.

Germline lookup yields CDR1 SGHNT and CDR2 YYREEE (reference sequence). J lost 8 bases, V lost 2 bases, and 6 bases had no gene match. The CDR3 has 14 amino acids. The TCR comes from a man aged 25-40 years who received the YFV17D yellow fever vaccine. The sequencing used CD4+ T cells sorted from PBMCs, collected 15 days after the yellow fever booster vaccination. The rearrangement joins TRBV5-4 to TRBJ1-4; 7 nucleotides align to TRBD1. The CDR3 nucleotides read TGTGCCAGCAGCTTACAGGGGAAGGAAGAAAAACTGTTTTTT. Translating gives CASSLQGKEEKLFF.